This T cell receptor beta chain is from a study of cytomegalovirus exposure and HLA in healthy donors. Study results and caveats: Subsequent analysis of the 100 to 150 validation repertoires found a tendency for first-cohort TCR clusters to co-occur.

CDR3 length equals 14 residues. Germline V gene lookup returns CDR1 SGDLS and CDR2 YYNGEE. Trimming removed 0 bases from V and 7 bases from J, with 10 bases in between. Details on this clone: Its specificity is not known.

Generated by immunoSEQ multiplex PCR, the TCRdb table keeps only in-frame clones and is missing some. The table has 240,000 or so clones, 70% to 90% seen once. While the first cohort had 600 to 750 subjects, the donors belonged to the separate validation cohort of roughly 130 subjects. The sequence was obtained from a woman in her twenties or thirties in good health and CMV-seropositive. The chain combines TRBV9 with TRBJ2-2, with D maybe TRBD2 (6 bases). The sequencing sample was made of PBMCs. CDR3 nucleotide sequence: TGTGCCAGCAGCGTAGATCCAGCGGGCGGGGAGCTGTTTTTT. It codes for CASSVDPAGGELFF.